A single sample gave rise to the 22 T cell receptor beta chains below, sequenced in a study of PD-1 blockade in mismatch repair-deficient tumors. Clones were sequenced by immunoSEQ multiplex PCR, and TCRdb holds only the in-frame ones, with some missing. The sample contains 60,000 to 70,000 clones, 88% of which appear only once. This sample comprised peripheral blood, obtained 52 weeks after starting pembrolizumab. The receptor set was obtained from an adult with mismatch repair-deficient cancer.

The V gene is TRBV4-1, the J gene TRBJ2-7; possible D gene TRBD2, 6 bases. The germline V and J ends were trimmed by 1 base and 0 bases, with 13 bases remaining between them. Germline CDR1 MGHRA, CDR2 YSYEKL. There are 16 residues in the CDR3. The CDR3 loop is CASSQGMASDSYEQYF. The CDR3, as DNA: TGCGCCAGCAGCCAAGGTATGGCTAGCGACTCCTACGAGCAGTACTTC.

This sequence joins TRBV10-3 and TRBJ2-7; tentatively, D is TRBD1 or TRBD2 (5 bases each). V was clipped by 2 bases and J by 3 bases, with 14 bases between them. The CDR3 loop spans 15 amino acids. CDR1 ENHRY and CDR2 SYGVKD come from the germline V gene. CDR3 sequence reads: CAISEPGRGNYEQYF. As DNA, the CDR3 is TGTGCCATCAGTGAGCCTGGACGGGGCAACTACGAGCAGTACTTC.

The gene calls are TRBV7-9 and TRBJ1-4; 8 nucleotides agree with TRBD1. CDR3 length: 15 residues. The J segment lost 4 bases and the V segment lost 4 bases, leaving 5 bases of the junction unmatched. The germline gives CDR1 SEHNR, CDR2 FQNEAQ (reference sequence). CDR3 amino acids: CASSSGTGHNEKLFF. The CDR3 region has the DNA TGTGCCAGCAGCTCCGGGACAGGCCATAATGAAAAACTGTTTTTT.

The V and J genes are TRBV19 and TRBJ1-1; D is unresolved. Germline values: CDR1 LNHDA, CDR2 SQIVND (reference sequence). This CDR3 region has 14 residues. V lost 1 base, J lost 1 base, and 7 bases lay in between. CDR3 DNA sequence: TGTGCCAGTAGTATAGGCCAAAGGAACACTGAAGCTTTCTTT. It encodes CASSIGQRNTEAFF. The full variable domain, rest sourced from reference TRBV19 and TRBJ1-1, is DGGITQSPKYLFRKEGQNVTLSCEQNLNHDAMYWYRQDPGQGLRLIYYSQIVNDFQKGDIAEGYSVSREKKESFPLTVTSAQKNPTAFYLCASSIGQRNTEAFFGQGTRLTVV.

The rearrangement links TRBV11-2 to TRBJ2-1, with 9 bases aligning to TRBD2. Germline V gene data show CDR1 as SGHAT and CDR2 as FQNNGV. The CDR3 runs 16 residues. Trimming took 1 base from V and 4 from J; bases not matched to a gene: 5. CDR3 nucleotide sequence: TGTGCCAGCAGCTTAGTTCCGACTAGCGGTTACAATGAGCAGTTCTTC. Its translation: CASSLVPTSGYNEQFF.

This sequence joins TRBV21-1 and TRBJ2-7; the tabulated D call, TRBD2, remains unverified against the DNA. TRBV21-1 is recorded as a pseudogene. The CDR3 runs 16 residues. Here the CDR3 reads CASSKEASLHSYEQYF. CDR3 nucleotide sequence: TGTGCCAGCAGCAAAGAGGCTAGTCTCCACTCCTACGAGCAGTACTTC.

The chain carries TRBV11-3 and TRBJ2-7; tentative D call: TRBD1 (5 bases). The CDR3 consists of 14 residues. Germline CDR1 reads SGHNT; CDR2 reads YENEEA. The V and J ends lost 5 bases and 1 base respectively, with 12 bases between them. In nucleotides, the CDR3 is TGTGCCAGCAGCCCGATGACAGTGTCCTACGAGCAGTACTTC. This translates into CASSPMTVSYEQYF.

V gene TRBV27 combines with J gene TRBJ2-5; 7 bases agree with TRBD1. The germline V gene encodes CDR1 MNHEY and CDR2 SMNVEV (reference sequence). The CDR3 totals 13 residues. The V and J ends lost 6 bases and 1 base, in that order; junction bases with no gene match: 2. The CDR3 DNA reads TGTGCCAGCAGGACAGGGTCCCAAGAGACCCAGTACTTC. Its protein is CASRTGSQETQYF.

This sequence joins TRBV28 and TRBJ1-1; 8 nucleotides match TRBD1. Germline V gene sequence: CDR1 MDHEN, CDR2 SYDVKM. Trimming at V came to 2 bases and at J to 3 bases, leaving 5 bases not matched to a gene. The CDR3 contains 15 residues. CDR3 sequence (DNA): TGTGCCAGCAGTTTACAGGGGGCCTGGGACACTGAAGCTTTCTTT. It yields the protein CASSLQGAWDTEAFF.

The CDR3 region is CASSTTGGGTEAFF. As DNA, the CDR3 is TGTGCCAGCAGCACAACAGGGGGCGGAACTGAAGCTTTCTTT. The chain is built from TRBV6-1 and TRBJ1-1, with 9 bases matching TRBD1. There are 14 residues in the CDR3. Germline V lookup: CDR1 MNHNS, CDR2 SASEGT. V dropped 6 bases and J dropped 5; count of bases not matched to a gene: 7.

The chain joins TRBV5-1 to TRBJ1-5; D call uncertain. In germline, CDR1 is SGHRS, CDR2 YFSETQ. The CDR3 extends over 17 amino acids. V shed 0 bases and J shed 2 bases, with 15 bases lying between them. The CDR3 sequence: CASSLDFRREGNQPQHF. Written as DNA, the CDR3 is TGCGCCAGCAGCTTGGATTTTAGACGGGAGGGCAATCAGCCCCAGCATTTT.

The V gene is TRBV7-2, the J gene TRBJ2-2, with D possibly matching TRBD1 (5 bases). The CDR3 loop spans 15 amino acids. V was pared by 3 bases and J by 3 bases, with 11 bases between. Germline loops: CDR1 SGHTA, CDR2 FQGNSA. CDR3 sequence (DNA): TGTGCCAGCAGCTTGGCTGGGGCTCACACCGGGGAGCTGTTTTTT. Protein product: CASSLAGAHTGELFF. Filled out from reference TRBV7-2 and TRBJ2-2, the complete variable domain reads GAGVSQSPSNKVTEKGKDVELRCDPISGHTALYWYRQSLGQGLEFLIYFQGNSAPDKSGLPSDRFSAERTGGSVSTLTIQRTQQEDSAVYLCASSLAGAHTGELFFGEGSRLTVL.

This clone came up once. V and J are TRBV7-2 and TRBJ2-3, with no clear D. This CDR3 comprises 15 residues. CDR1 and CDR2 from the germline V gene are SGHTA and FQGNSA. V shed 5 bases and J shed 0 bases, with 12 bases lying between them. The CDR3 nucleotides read TGTGCCAGCAGCCGCGTTGGGTCTAGCACAGATACGCAGTATTTT. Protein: CASSRVGSSTDTQYF.

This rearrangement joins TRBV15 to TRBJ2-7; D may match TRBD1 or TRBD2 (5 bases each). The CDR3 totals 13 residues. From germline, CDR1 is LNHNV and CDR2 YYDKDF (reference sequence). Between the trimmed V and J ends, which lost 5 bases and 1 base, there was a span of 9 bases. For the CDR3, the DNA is TGTGCCACCAGCCGGGGCGGTTCCTACGAGCAGTACTTC. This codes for CATSRGGSYEQYF.

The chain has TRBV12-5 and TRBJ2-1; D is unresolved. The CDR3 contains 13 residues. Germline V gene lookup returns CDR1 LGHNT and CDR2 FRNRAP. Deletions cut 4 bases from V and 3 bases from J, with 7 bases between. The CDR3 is CASGSADYNEQFF. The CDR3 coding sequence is TGTGCTAGTGGTTCCGCCGACTACAATGAGCAGTTCTTC.

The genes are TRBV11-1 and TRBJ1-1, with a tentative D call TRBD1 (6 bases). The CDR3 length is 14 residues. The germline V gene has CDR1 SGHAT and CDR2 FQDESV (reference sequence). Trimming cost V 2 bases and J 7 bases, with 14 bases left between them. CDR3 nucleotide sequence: TGTGCCAGCAGCTTACTTGGGGACATAAATGAAGCTTTCTTT. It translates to CASSLLGDINEAFF. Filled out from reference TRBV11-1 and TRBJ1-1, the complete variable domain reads EAEVAQSPRYKITEKSQAVAFWCDPISGHATLYWYRQILGQGPELLVQFQDESVVDDSQLPKDRFSAERLKGVDSTLKIQPAELGDSAMYLCASSLLGDINEAFFGQGTRLTVV.

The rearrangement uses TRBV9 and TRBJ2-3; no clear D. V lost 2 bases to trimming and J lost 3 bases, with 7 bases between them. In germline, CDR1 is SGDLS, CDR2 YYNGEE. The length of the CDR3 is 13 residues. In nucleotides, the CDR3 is TGTGCCAGCAGCGTCCGAGCTACAGATACGCAGTATTTT. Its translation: CASSVRATDTQYF. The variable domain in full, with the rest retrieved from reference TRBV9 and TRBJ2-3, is DSGVTQTPKHLITATGQRVTLRCSPRSGDLSVYWYQQSLDQGLQFLIQYYNGEERAKGNILERFSAQQFPDLHSELNLSSLELGDSALYFCASSVRATDTQYFGPGTRLTVL.

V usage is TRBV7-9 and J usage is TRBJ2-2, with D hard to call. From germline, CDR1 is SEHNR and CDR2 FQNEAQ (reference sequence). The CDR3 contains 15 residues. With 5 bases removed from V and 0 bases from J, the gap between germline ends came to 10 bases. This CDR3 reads CASSPPLPNTGELFF. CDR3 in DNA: TGTGCCAGCAGCCCCCCCCTGCCGAACACCGGGGAGCTGTTTTTT.

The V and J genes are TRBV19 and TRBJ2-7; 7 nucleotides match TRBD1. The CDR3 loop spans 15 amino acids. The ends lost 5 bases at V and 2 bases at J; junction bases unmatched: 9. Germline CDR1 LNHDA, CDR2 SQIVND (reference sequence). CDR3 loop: CASSPRVGTAYEQYF. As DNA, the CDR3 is TGTGCCAGTAGTCCAAGGGTCGGGACAGCCTACGAGCAGTACTTC.

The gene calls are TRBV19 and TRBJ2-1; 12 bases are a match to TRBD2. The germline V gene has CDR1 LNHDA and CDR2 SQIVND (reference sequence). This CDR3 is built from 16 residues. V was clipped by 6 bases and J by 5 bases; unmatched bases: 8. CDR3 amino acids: CASRNLAGGFNNEQFF. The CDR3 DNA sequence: TGTGCCAGTAGGAACCTAGCGGGAGGGTTCAACAATGAGCAGTTCTTC.

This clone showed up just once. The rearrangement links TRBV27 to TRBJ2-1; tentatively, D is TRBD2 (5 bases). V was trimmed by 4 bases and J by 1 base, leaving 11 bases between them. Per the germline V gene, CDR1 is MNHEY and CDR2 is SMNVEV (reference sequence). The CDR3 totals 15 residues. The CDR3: CASSWGRGSYNEQFF. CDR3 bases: TGTGCCAGCAGTTGGGGTAGAGGGTCCTACAATGAGCAGTTCTTC.

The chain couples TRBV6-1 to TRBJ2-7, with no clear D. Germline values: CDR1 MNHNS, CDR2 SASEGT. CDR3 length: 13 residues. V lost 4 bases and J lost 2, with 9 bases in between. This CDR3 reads CASSGTAPYEQYF. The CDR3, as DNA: TGTGCCAGCAGTGGCACAGCACCCTACGAGCAGTACTTC.